This T cell receptor (beta chain) was recovered during a study of CD8+CD57+ T cells in acquired aplastic anemia. Looking at the study overall: Each DNA sample taken from sorted CD4+ and CD8+ cells came to approximately 3.3 ug on average. General study points: Some 29 shared CD8+ CDR3s appeared highly expressed within patients' immunodominant clones.

Patients selected for sequencing had displayed CD8+CD57+ cell expansion by flow cytometry. Comments on this clonotype: The antigen is undetermined.

Genomic DNA templated the TCR beta VDJ and CDR3 profiling. Each CDR3 protein is one row after TCRdb ran MiXCR on the reads. The repertoire includes a few hundred thousand distinct CDR3 sequences, about half of them detected once, and 15% to 20% sits in the top ten. The source of this sequence is a human donor with aplastic anemia. Material: sorted CD4+, CD8+, or CD8+CD57+ T cells (not recorded which) from PBMCs.

The CDR3 DNA sequence: TGTGCCAGCAGCAAGGACAGCCTTAGCAATCAGCCCCAGCATTTT. Its protein is CASSKDSLSNQPQHF. V is TRBV7-2 and J is TRBJ1-5; TRBD1 is a possible D gene (6 bases). Germline V CDR1 and CDR2: SGHTA, FQGNSA. The CDR3 covers 15 residues. Trimming removed 5 bases at V and 0 bases at J, with 11 bases between.